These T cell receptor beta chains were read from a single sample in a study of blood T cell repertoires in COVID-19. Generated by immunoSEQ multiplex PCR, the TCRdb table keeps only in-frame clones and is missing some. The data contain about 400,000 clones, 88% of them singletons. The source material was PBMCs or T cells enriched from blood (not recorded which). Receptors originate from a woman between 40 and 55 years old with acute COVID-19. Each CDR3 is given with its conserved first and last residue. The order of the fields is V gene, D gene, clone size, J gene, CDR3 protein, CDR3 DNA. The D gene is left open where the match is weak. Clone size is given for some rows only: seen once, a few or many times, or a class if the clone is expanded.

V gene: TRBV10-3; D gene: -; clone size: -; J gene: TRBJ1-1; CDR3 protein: CAISESRGEYTEAFF; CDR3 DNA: TGTGCCATCAGTGAGTCTCGGGGGGAGTACACTGAAGCTTTCTTT
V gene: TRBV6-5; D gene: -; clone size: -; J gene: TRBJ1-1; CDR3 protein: CASKMTANTEAFF; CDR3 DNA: TGTGCCAGCAAGATGACAGCGAACACTGAAGCTTTCTTT
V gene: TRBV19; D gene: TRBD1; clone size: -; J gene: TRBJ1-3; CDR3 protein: CASRTGDSGNTIYF; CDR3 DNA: TGTGCCAGTCGGACAGGAGACTCTGGAAACACCATATATTTT
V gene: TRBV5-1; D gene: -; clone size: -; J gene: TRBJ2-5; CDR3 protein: CASSFSPTEGGTQYF; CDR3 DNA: TGCGCCAGCAGCTTTAGCCCGACAGAAGGTGGGACCCAGTACTTC
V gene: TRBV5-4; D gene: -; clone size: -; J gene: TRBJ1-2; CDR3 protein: CASSLEGVVYGYTF; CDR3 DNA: TGTGCCAGCAGCTTGGAGGGGGTCGTCTATGGCTACACCTTC
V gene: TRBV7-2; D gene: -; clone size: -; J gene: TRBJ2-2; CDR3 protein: CASSWRGRQGTGELFF; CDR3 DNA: TGTGCCAGCAGCTGGCGGGGGCGCCAGGGAACCGGGGAGCTGTTTTTT
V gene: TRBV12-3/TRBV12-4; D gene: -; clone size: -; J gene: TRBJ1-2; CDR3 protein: CASSGGEDGYTF; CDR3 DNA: TGTGCCAGCAGTGGAGGGGAAGATGGCTACACCTTC
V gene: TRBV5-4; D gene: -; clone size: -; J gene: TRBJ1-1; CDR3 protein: CASSPAPGRRPFF; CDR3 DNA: TGTGCCAGCAGCCCAGCCCCAGGGCGTCGACCTTTCTTT
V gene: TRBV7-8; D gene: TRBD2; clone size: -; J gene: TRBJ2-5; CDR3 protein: CASSITTLAGANQETQYF; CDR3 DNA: TGTGCCAGCAGCATAACCACTCTAGCGGGGGCAAACCAAGAGACCCAGTACTTC
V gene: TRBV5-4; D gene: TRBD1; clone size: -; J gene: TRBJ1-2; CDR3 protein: CASSSGQGRQYGYTF; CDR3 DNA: TGTGCCAGCAGCTCGGGACAGGGAAGGCAGTATGGCTACACCTTC
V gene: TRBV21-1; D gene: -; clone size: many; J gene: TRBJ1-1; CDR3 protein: CASSKKAGPTSTEAFF; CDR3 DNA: TGTGCCAGCAGCAAAAAGGCAGGTCCCACCAGCACTGAAGCTTTCTTT
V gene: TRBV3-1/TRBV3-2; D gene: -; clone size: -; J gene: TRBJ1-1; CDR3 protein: CASSQTGALGGTEAFF; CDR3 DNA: TGTGCCAGCAGCCAAACCGGGGCCCTGGGAGGCACTGAAGCTTTCTTT
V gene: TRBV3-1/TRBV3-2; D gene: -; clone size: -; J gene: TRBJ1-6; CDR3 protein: CASSQGTASYNSPLHF; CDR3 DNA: TGTGCCAGCAGCCAAGGGACAGCTTCTTATAATTCACCCCTCCACTTT
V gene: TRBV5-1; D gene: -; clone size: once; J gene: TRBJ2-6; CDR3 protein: CASSLGLLSGANVLTF; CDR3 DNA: TGCGCCAGCAGCTTGGGGCTCCTCTCTGGGGCCAACGTCCTGACTTTC
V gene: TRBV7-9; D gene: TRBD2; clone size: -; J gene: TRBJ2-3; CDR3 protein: CASSQLFGGGASTDTQYF; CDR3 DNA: TGTGCCAGCAGCCAACTGTTTGGCGGGGGGGCCTCCACAGATACGCAGTATTTT
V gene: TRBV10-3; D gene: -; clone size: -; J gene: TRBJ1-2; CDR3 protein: CAISEDHGRGYGYTF; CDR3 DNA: TGTGCCATCAGTGAGGACCACGGCCGCGGCTATGGCTACACCTTC
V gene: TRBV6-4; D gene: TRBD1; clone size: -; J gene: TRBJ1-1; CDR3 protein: CASSGDRELNTEAFF; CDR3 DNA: TGTGCCAGCAGTGGGGACAGAGAGCTGAACACTGAAGCTTTCTTT
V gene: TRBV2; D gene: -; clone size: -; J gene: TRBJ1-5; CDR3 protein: CASSVNNQPQHF; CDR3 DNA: TGTGCCAGCAGTGTTAATAATCAGCCCCAGCATTTT
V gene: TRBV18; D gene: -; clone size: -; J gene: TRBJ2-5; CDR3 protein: CASSPTGLETQYF; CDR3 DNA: TGTGCCAGCTCCCCAACTGGTTTGGAGACCCAGTACTTC
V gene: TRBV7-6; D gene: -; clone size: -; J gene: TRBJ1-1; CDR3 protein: CASSAQTAWGTEAFF; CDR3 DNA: TGTGCCAGCAGCGCACAGACAGCCTGGGGCACTGAAGCTTTCTTT
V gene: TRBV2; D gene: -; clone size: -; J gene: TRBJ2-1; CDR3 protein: CASEPGHRQFF; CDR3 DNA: TGTGCCAGCGAGCCGGGACATCGGCAGTTCTTC
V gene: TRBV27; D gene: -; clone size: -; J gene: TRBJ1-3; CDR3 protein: CASSLCRTSGNTIYF; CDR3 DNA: TGTGCCAGCAGTTTATGTAGAACGTCTGGAAACACCATATATTTT
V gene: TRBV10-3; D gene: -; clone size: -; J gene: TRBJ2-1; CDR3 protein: CAISGHREYNEQFF; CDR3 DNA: TGTGCCATCAGTGGCCACAGGGAGTACAATGAGCAGTTCTTC
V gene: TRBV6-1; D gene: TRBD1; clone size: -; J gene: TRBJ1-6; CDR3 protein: CASSERGTGVQNSPLHF; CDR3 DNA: TGTGCCAGCAGTGAAAGGGGGACAGGGGTTCAGAATTCACCCCTCCACTTT
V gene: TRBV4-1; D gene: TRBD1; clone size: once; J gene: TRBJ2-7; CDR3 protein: CASSPPQGGYEQYF; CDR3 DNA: TGCGCCAGCAGCCCCCCACAGGGGGGTTACGAGCAGTACTTC
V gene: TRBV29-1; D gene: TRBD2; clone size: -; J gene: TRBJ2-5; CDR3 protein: CSVVAGVETQYF; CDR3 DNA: TGCAGCGTGGTTGCGGGGGTAGAGACCCAGTACTTC
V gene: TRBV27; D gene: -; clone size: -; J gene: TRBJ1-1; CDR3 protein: CASSLSAGVNTEAFF; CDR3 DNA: TGTGCCAGCAGTTTATCCGCAGGGGTAAACACTGAAGCTTTCTTT
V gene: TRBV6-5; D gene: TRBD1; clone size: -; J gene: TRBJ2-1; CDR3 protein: CASDRQGVKFF; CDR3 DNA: TGTGCCAGTGATAGACAGGGCGTGAAGTTCTTC
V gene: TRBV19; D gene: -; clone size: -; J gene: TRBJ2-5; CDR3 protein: CASSIASHPKETQYF; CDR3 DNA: TGTGCCAGTAGTATAGCGTCACATCCCAAGGAGACCCAGTACTTC
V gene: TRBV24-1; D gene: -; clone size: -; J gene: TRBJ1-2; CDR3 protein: CATSDSGVANYGYTF; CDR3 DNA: TGTGCCACCAGTGATTCAGGGGTTGCTAACTATGGCTACACCTTC
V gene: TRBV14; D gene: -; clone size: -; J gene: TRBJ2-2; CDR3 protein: CASSLAGSGELFF; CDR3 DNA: TGTGCCAGCAGCCTGGCAGGGTCCGGGGAGCTGTTTTTT
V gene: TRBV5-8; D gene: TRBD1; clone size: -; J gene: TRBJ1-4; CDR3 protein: CASSLTGTGGTHGSEKLFF; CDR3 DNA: TGTGCCAGCAGCTTGACCGGGACAGGGGGCACCCACGGGAGTGAAAAACTGTTTTTT
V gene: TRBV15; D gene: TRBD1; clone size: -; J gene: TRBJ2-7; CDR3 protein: CATSREIKGGAQYF; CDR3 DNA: TGTGCCACCAGCAGAGAGATTAAAGGGGGCGCCCAGTACTTC
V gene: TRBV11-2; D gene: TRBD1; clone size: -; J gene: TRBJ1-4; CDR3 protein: CASSMGTDNEKLFF; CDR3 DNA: TGTGCCAGCAGCATGGGGACAGATAATGAAAAACTGTTTTTT
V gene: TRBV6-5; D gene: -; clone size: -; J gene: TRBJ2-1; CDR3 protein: CASSYYGGHNEQFF; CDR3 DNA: TGTGCCAGCAGTTACTACGGAGGGCACAATGAGCAGTTCTTC
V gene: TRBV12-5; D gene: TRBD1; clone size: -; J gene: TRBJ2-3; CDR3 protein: CASGRPGQGADTQYF; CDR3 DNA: TGTGCTAGTGGGCGACCGGGACAGGGGGCAGATACGCAGTATTTT
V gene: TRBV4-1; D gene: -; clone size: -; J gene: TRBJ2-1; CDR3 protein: CASSQITGFNNEQFF; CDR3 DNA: TGCGCCAGCAGCCAAATTACAGGGTTCAACAATGAGCAGTTCTTC
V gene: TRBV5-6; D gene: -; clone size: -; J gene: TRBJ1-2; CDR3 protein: CASSLGEDYGYTF; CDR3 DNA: TGTGCCAGCAGCTTGGGCGAGGACTATGGCTACACCTTC
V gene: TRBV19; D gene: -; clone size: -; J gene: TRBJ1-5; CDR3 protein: CASSIEGGNQPQHF; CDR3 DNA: TGTGCCAGTAGTATTGAGGGGGGCAATCAGCCCCAGCATTTT
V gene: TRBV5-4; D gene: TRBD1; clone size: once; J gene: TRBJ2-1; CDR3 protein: CASSRGTDVFEQFF; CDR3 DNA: TGTGCCAGCAGCAGAGGGACAGATGTTTTTGAGCAGTTCTTC
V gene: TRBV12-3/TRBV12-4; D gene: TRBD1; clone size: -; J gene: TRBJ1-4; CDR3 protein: CASRGRGQEKLFF; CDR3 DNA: TGTGCCAGCAGGGGCAGGGGGCAAGAAAAACTGTTTTTT
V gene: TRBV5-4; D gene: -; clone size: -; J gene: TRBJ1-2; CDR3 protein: CASSLMGGNGYTF; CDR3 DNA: TGTGCCAGCAGCCTAATGGGCGGGAATGGCTACACCTTC
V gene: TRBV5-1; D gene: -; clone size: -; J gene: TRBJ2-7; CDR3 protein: CASSLAGQAVDEQYF; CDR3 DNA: TGCGCCAGCAGCTTGGCCGGTCAGGCCGTAGACGAGCAGTACTTC
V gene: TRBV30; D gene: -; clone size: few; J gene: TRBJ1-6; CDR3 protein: CAWSSGQGISPLHF; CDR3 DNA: TGTGCCTGGAGTTCGGGTCAGGGGATTTCACCCCTCCACTTT
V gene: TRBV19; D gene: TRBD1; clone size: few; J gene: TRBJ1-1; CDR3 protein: CASRLGQANTEAFF; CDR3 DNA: TGTGCCAGTAGGCTGGGACAGGCGAACACTGAAGCTTTCTTT
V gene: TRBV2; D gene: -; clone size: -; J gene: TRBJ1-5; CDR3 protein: CASTQGLSQHF; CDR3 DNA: TGTGCCAGTACTCAGGGGCTTTCCCAGCATTTT
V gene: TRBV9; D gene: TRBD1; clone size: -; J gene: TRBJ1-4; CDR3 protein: CASSVAGTATNEKLFF; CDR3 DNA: TGTGCCAGCAGCGTAGCTGGGACAGCCACTAATGAAAAACTGTTTTTT
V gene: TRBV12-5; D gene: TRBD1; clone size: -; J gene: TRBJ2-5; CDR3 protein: CASGGTAQGGTQYF; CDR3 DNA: TGTGCTAGTGGGGGGACAGCCCAGGGTGGGACCCAGTACTTC
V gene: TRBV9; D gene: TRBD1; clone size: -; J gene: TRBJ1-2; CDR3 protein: CASSPSTGVSYGYTF; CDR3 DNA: TGTGCCAGCAGCCCCAGCACAGGGGTGAGCTATGGCTACACCTTC
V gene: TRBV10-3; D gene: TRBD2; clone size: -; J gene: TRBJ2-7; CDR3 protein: CAIANRAGSEEQYF; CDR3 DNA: TGTGCCATAGCAAATCGAGCGGGATCGGAAGAGCAGTACTTC